This T cell receptor beta chain was identified during a study of response to subunit inactivated influenza vaccine. Each CDR3 protein gets one entry after TCRdb re-called the RT-PCR reads with MiXCR. Of around 150,000 distinct CDR3 sequences in the sample, about 11% are singletons; the top ten hold about an eighth. The CDR3 consists of 14 residues. Germline CDR1 SEHNR, CDR2 FQNEAQ (reference sequence). V lost 6 bases, J lost 4 bases, and 7 bases stayed unmatched. This clonotype was seen more than once but under ten times. The starting material was non-naive T cells sorted from PBMCs, obtained 35 to 45 days after vaccination. The sequence derives from a man aged 50 to 59 who received an inactivated influenza vaccine. The chain carries TRBV7-9 and TRBJ1-1, with 8 bases identical to TRBD1. CDR3 region: CASRPDRGFTEAFF. CDR3 sequence (DNA): TGTGCCAGCAGGCCTGACAGGGGATTCACTGAAGCTTTCTTT.